This entry is about one T cell receptor (beta chain). Clones were read by immunoSEQ multiplex PCR, and TCRdb kept only the in-frame ones, dropping some. Of fewer than 150,000 clones in the sample, approximately 86% were seen once. The CDR3 contains 14 residues. The germline V gene encodes CDR1 MNHEY and CDR2 SMNVEV (reference sequence). Trimming shortened V by 3 bases and J by 1 base, and 6 bases separated the two germline ends. The sample is drawn from a study of cytomegalovirus exposure and HLA in healthy donors. Source material: PBMCs. The V and J genes are TRBV27 and TRBJ1-4; tentatively, D is TRBD1 (5 bases). The source is a man younger than 30 in good health and CMV-seropositive. CDR3 amino acids: CASSFGGTNEKLFF. CDR3 bases: TGTGCCAGCAGTTTCGGGGGAACTAATGAAAAACTGTTTTTT.